This T cell receptor beta chain stems from a study of T cells after yellow fever vaccination. There are 16 residues in the CDR3. The ends lost 4 bases at V and 1 base at J; junction bases unmatched: 4. Germline CDR1 is SGHVS and CDR2 is FQNEAQ. This clonotype occurred a few times. Each CDR3 protein is one row after TCRdb ran MiXCR on the 5' RACE reads. The sample lists 250,000 to 300,000 distinct CDR3 sequences; around 5.2% were seen once. The chain combines TRBV7-8 with TRBJ2-3, with TRBD2 matching over 11 bases. This material consisted of CD4+ T cells sorted from PBMCs, taken on the day of the yellow fever booster vaccination. The receptor was isolated from a young man who received the YFV17D yellow fever vaccine. CDR3 in DNA: TGTGCCAGCAGCTCATTACTAGCGGGGGGCACAGATACGCAGTATTTT. Encoded protein: CASSSLLAGGTDTQYF.